These T cell receptor beta chains were read from a single sample in a study of T cell clonotyping in hematopoietic cell transplantation. Profiling relied on immunoSEQ multiplex PCR, and the TCRdb table lists in-frame clones only, not all of them. The sample has about 38,000 clones, 95% seen once. Specimen: peripheral blood mononuclear cells, collected before stem cell transplant. The receptors shown here come from a man in his forties or fifties with chronic myeloid leukemia. Some clones in this sample may be carry-over from other donors' samples. CDR3s include the opening cysteine and the closing phenylalanine or tryptophan. Each record gives: clone size, CDR3 length, D gene, V gene, J gene, CDR3 DNA, CDR3 protein. D genes are given only for firm matches. The listing skips clone size in some rows; elsewhere it reads once, few, many or a size class.

>NA|13|NA|TRBV30|TRBJ1-4
TGTGCCTGGAGTGTGTCATTAGAGGAAAAACTGTTTTTT
CAWSVSLEEKLFF
>NA|14|TRBD1|TRBV7-2|TRBJ1-1
TGTGCCAGCAGCATAGGGGGCTCGGGGACTGAAGCTTTCTTT
CASSIGGSGTEAFF
>NA|12|NA|TRBV30|TRBJ1-4
TGTGCCTGGAGTTTCCTCAGGGAAAAACTGTTTTTT
CAWSFLREKLFF
>NA|13|NA|TRBV6-1|TRBJ1-2
TGTGCCAGCAGTGAATCGGGTGGGGATGGCTACACCTTC
CASSESGGDGYTF
>once|13|NA|TRBV7-8|TRBJ1-2
TGTGCCAGCAGTTATGGGGGCGATTATGGCTACACCTTC
CASSYGGDYGYTF
>NA|14|NA|TRBV2|TRBJ2-2
TGTGCCAGCAGGATGGACAGAAGGGACGGGGAGCTGTTTTTT
CASRMDRRDGELFF
>NA|13|NA|TRBV6-1|TRBJ2-3
TGTGCCAGCCATCTGTCGGGGGTAGATACGCAGTATTTT
CASHLSGVDTQYF
>NA|14|NA|TRBV7-9|TRBJ2-7
TGTGCCAGCAGCTTAGGGGGGGCATCATACGAGCAGTACTTC
CASSLGGASYEQYF
>NA|14|NA|TRBV5-1|TRBJ2-7
TGCGCCAGCAGCTTGGGAACAGATTCCTACGAGCAGTACTTC
CASSLGTDSYEQYF
>NA|14|NA|TRBV6-5|TRBJ1-2
TGTGCCAGCAGTTACTCGAGGGATAACTATGGCTACACCTTC
CASSYSRDNYGYTF
>NA|15|NA|TRBV19|TRBJ1-1
TGTGCCAGTAGTATGACGGGAAAACTTAACACTGAAGCTTTCTTT
CASSMTGKLNTEAFF
>NA|12|NA|TRBV28|TRBJ1-2
TGTGCCAGCAGTCCGAGGGATAGTGGCTACACCTTC
CASSPRDSGYTF
>NA|15|NA|TRBV7-2|TRBJ2-7
TGTGCCAGCAGCTTATTCGTCAGGGCCGACTACGAGCAGTACTTC
CASSLFVRADYEQYF
>NA|15|TRBD1|TRBV28|TRBJ1-1
TGTGCCAGCAGTCCGGGACAGATGGTAGGCACTGAAGCTTTCTTT
CASSPGQMVGTEAFF
>NA|18|NA|TRBV4-3|TRBJ2-6
TGCGCCAGCAGCCAAGATCCCATGCGCTTCTCTGGGGCCAACGTCCTGACTTTC
CASSQDPMRFSGANVLTF
>NA|16|NA|TRBV9|TRBJ2-6
TGTGCCAGCAGCCCCCGACGGTCCTCTGGGGCCAACGTCCTGACTTTC
CASSPRRSSGANVLTF
>NA|18|TRBD1|TRBV7-6|TRBJ2-7
TGTGCCAGCAGCTTAGCGGCTTTAACAGGGGCAGACTCCTACGAGCAGTACTTC
CASSLAALTGADSYEQYF
>NA|17|NA|TRBV7-8|TRBJ2-7
TGTGCCAGCAGCTTAGGGGCAGGTACCACCTCCAACTACGAGCAGTACTTC
CASSLGAGTTSNYEQYF
>NA|15|TRBD2|TRBV7-2|TRBJ2-7
TGTGCCAGCAGCCCTGTAGCGGGGGCTTTCTACGAGCAGTACTTC
CASSPVAGAFYEQYF
>NA|15|NA|TRBV6-5|TRBJ2-7
TGTGCCAGCAGTTACGGTGACCGCGGGGATGGCGAGCAGTACTTC
CASSYGDRGDGEQYF
>NA|15|NA|TRBV5-8|TRBJ1-5
TGTGCCAGCAGCAAAGTCAGGGGAGGCAATCAGCCCCAGCATTTT
CASSKVRGGNQPQHF
>NA|13|TRBD1|TRBV28|TRBJ1-5
TGTGCCAGCCGACAGGGGGTAGGACAGCCCCAGCATTTT
CASRQGVGQPQHF
>NA|15|TRBD1|TRBV5-6|TRBJ1-4
TGTGCCAGCAGCTCCCTCGACAGGGGACGTGAAAAACTGTTTTTT
CASSSLDRGREKLFF
>NA|15|TRBD1|TRBV7-9|TRBJ2-1
TGTGCCAGCAGCTTTGGGGACAGCCTATACAATGAGCAGTTCTTC
CASSFGDSLYNEQFF
>NA|13|NA|TRBV27|TRBJ2-7
TGTGCCAGCAGTTTCCAGTCCGGCTACGAGCAGTACTTC
CASSFQSGYEQYF
>NA|15|NA|TRBV7-2|TRBJ1-5
TGTGCCAGCAGTCCAGGGGCAACATCTTATCAGCCCCAGCATTTT
CASSPGATSYQPQHF
>NA|16|TRBD1|TRBV4-2|TRBJ1-5
TGTGCCAGCAGCCAGACAGGGGGAATAGTGGATCAGCCCCAGCATTTT
CASSQTGGIVDQPQHF
>NA|14|NA|TRBV5-1|TRBJ2-5
TGCGCCAGCACCTTAACTTCTGGGAGAGAGACCCAGTACTTC
CASTLTSGRETQYF
>NA|14|NA|TRBV7-9|TRBJ1-2
TGTGCCAGCAGCTTATCGCAGGGACCCTATGGCTACACCTTC
CASSLSQGPYGYTF
>NA|14|NA|TRBV7-2|TRBJ1-6
TGTGCCAGCAACCAACGCAGGAATAATTCACCCCTCCACTTT
CASNQRRNNSPLHF
>NA|15|TRBD1|TRBV2|TRBJ1-2
TGTGCCAGCATGGACAGGGGGGGGTTGTCATATGGCTACACCTTC
CASMDRGGLSYGYTF
>NA|14|NA|TRBV2|TRBJ1-1
TGTGCCAGCAGGATGAATGAACAGGGTTTTGAGGCTTTCTTT
CASRMNEQGFEAFF
>NA|16|NA|TRBV7-2|TRBJ1-6
TGTGCCAGCAGTTCAGGACAGTTCTCCTATAATTCACCCCTCCACTTT
CASSSGQFSYNSPLHF
>NA|14|NA|TRBV6-1|TRBJ1-2
TGTGCCAGCAGACCAGGGGTGGGGGACTATGGCTACACCTTC
CASRPGVGDYGYTF
>NA|13|NA|TRBV6-5|TRBJ1-1
TGTGCCAGCAGTTGGAGGGACCCGAAAAGGGCTTTCTTT
CASSWRDPKRAFF
>NA|15|NA|TRBV5-1|TRBJ1-2
TGCGCCAGCAGCTTGGGGTCAGGGGAGGACTATGGCTACACCTTC
CASSLGSGEDYGYTF
>few|19|TRBD1|TRBV6-1|TRBJ1-5
TGTGCCAGCAGTGTGGGTGGTTGGACAGGGCGCGATAGCAATCAGCCCCAGCATTTT
CASSVGGWTGRDSNQPQHF
>NA|13|NA|TRBV19|TRBJ1-1
TGTGCCAGTAGCCCCCAGGGACGCACTGAAGCTTTCTTT
CASSPQGRTEAFF
>once|13|TRBD2|TRBV6-1|TRBJ2-7
TGTGCCAGCAGTGAACCGGCTAGCGGTAAGCAGTACTTC
CASSEPASGKQYF
>once|16|NA|TRBV25-1|TRBJ2-5
TGTGCCAGCAGGACTGGTTTAAGAGGCGGAGAAGAGACCCAGTACTTC
CASRTGLRGGEETQYF
>NA|14|NA|TRBV6-6|TRBJ1-5
TGTGCCAGCAGTTACGGCCAGGGAAATCAGCCCCAGCATTTT
CASSYGQGNQPQHF
>once|16|TRBD1|TRBV6-5|TRBJ2-5
TGTGCCAGCAGTTATTATCTCCCAGGGGGCGAAGAGACCCAGTACTTC
CASSYYLPGGEETQYF
>NA|14|NA|TRBV7-9|TRBJ1-1
TGTGCCAGCAGTTTAGTCGGGGGGATCACTGAAGCTTTCTTT
CASSLVGGITEAFF
>NA|16|TRBD2|TRBV4-1|TRBJ2-3
TGCGCCAGCAGGCATCTTAGCGGGGGACTCACAGATACGCAGTATTTT
CASRHLSGGLTDTQYF
>once|18|NA|TRBV7-9|TRBJ1-6
TGTGCCAGCAGCTTAGAGGGCGGAGGGAACAGGATAAATTCACCCCTCCACTTT
CASSLEGGGNRINSPLHF
>NA|14|NA|TRBV6-5|TRBJ1-2
TGTGCCAGCAGTTTCGGGGACGTAGGGGATGGCTACACCTTC
CASSFGDVGDGYTF
>NA|14|NA|TRBV10-3|TRBJ2-2
TGTGCCATCAGAAATCGGGGGAACACCGGGGAGCTGTTTTTT
CAIRNRGNTGELFF
>NA|15|NA|TRBV14|TRBJ2-7
TGTGCCAGCAGCCCGACACGCGCGAGCTCCTACGAGCAGTACTTC
CASSPTRASSYEQYF
>NA|15|TRBD1|TRBV7-2|TRBJ1-6
TGTGCCAGCAGCTCGCGACAGGGGAGCTCTTCACCCCTCCACTTT
CASSSRQGSSSPLHF
>NA|15|TRBD2|TRBV27|TRBJ2-1
TGTGCCAGCAGTTTAGGGTCTAGCGGGTACAATGAGCAGTTCTTC
CASSLGSSGYNEQFF